This T cell receptor beta chain comes out of a study of identical twins. General study points: Compared with models, monozygotic twins showed more out-of-frame TCR alpha sharing. Cord blood's abundant beta clonotypes had fewer insertions, unlike memory repertoires.

This clonotype was picked up many times. Antigen: not known. Germline CDR1 reads SQVTM; CDR2 reads ANQGSEA. After removal of 0 bases from V and 6 bases from J, the junction contained 12 bases not matched to a gene. This CDR3 comprises 16 residues. A universal primer site was incorporated via template switching, and the cDNA contained unique molecular identifiers. TCRdb re-derived calls from the 5' RACE reads in MiXCR, one entry per CDR3 protein. The profile shows a few hundred thousand distinct CDR3 sequences, about 8.3% of them singletons. The data also belong to a second study, concerning yellow fever vaccine responses in identical twins.

Source material: CD8+ T cells sorted from blood. The sequence derives from a woman aged 18-29 years in good health. The chain joins TRBV29-1 to TRBJ2-5, with 8 bases identical to TRBD1. The CDR3 reads CSVEDRGTGIWQTQYF. CDR3 nucleotide sequence: TGCAGCGTTGAAGATCGTGGGACAGGAATTTGGCAGACCCAGTACTTC.